This TCR beta chain was identified during a study of T cells in Graves' hyperthyroidism and ophthalmopathy. The study's findings and limits: Blood shared most expanded thyroid clonotypes above 0.001.

The length of the CDR3 is 16 residues. V was pared by 3 bases and J by 6 bases, with 9 bases of the junction left unmatched. CDR1 is SNHLY and CDR2 is FYNNEI in the germline V gene. In its sample, this clonotype was seen many times. The antigen is not known. Amplification targeted TCR beta CDR3 regions from RNA transcripts. HTBI primers were employed in a first-round RT-PCR of the TCR CDR3. MiXCR was run by TCRdb on the multiplex PCR reads, yielding one entry per CDR3 protein. This sample has hundreds of thousands of distinct CDR3 sequences, with approximately 15% found just once. Researchers defined stable Graves' hyperthyroidism as no ophthalmopathy progression within 18 months.

Sequencing input: blood. The TCR comes from a woman under 30 with Graves' hyperthyroidism. The chain has TRBV2 and TRBJ2-3, with 10 bases fitting TRBD1. This CDR3 is CASSELGQGRSDTQYF. The DNA of the CDR3 is TGTGCCAGCAGTGAGCTGGGACAGGGGCGGTCGGATACGCAGTATTTT.